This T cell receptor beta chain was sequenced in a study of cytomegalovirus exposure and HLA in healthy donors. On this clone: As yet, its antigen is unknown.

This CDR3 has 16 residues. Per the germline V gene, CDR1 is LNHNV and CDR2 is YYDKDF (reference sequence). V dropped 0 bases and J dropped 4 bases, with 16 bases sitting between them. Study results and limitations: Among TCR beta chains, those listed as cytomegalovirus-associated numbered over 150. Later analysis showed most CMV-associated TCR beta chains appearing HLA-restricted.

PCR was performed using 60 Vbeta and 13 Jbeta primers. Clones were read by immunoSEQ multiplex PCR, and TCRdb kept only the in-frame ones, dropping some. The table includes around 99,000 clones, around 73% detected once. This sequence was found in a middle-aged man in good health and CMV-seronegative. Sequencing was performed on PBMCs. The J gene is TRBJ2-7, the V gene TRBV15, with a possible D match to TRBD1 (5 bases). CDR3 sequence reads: CATSREGSRVGYEQYF. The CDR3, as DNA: TGTGCCACCAGCAGAGAGGGAAGCAGGGTTGGTTACGAGCAGTACTTC.